The clone carrying this T cell receptor beta chain has more than one count but fewer than ten. Antigen specificity is unknown. Sequencing used immunoSEQ multiplex PCR; TCRdb keeps in-frame clones, though not all of them. The sample has just over 50,000 clones, 85% to 90% seen once; the top ten hold 1%. This CDR3 is 12 amino acids long. Germline V gene sequence: CDR1 MNHEY, CDR2 SVGAGI. V shed 8 bases and J shed 5 bases, with 12 bases lying between them. Time point in this sample: pre-reinfection, 55 to 20 weeks before reinfection detection. TCR sequencing was done directly ex vivo on sorted cells, without expansion in vitro. These data are taken from a study of memory CD8 T cells in hepatitis C reinfection. Broader study findings: Only four to six donors prevented definitive conclusions about public clonotypes.

This TCR was recovered from a man aged 18 to 30 with hepatitis C virus infection. Sequenced: naive CD8+ T cells sorted from blood. The chain carries TRBV6-5 and TRBJ1-2; D is uncertain. The CDR3 bases are TGTGCCAGCGGACTGGGCAAATATGGCTACACCTTC. It encodes CASGLGKYGYTF.